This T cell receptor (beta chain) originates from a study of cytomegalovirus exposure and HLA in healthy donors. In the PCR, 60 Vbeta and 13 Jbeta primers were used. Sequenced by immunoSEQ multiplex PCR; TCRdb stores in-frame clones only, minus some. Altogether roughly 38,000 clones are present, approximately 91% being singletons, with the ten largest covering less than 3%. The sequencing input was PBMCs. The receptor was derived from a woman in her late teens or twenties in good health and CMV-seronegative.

CDR3 nucleotide sequence: TGTGCCATCAGTGAGGGGACCTACGGGGGAGAAGATACGCAGTATTTT. Translation: CAISEGTYGGEDTQYF. The chain couples TRBV10-3 to TRBJ2-3; D may be TRBD2 (6 bases). In germline, CDR1 is ENHRY, CDR2 SYGVKD. Trimming pared 2 bases from V and 5 bases from J, leaving 17 bases between. The CDR3 covers 16 residues.